The present TCR beta chain was sequenced within a study of T cell responses to AZD1222 COVID-19 vaccine. Overall study: Pooling of second doses given at about 4 or about 12 weeks was done. Study-level points and caveats: Two doses of AZD1222 preceded a rise in Spike-specific TCR breadth and depth. Targeting of unmutated variant regions was reportedly seen in nearly half of spike-specific TCRs.

Of note for this clone: Its antigen is not known.

V lost 8 bases to trimming and J lost 1 base, with 14 bases between them. This CDR3 comprises 14 residues. Germline V gene lookup returns CDR1 MNHEY and CDR2 SMNVEV (reference sequence). Sequenced by immunoSEQ multiplex PCR; TCRdb stores in-frame clones only, minus some. Among roughly 130,000 clones, approximately 85% were seen once, and the ten largest hold about 1.6%. The chain has TRBV27 and TRBJ1-1; D gene ambiguous. The origin of this receptor is an adult in good health. Sequenced here: peripheral blood, sampled on day 0 of AZD1222 vaccination. The CDR3 sequence is CASWMGLSNTEAFF. The CDR3, as DNA: TGTGCCAGCTGGATGGGCCTGTCGAACACTGAAGCTTTCTTT.